Each of the 6 T cell receptor beta chains below was sequenced from the same sample in a study of cytomegalovirus exposure and HLA in healthy donors (dated by TCRdb to 2016 to 2017). The library came from the immunoSEQ multiplex PCR assay. Here the immuneACCESS table is served through TCRdb, limited to in-frame sequences with V and J called. Missing clones are a known gap in these copies; in checked studies unresolved V genes cover under half, and the rest lacks a known reason. In all, the sample holds approximately 160,000 clones, and less than 90% of those were seen once. Jointly, the top ten make up about a tenth of the sample. The sequenced sample consisted of PBMCs. The origin of the receptors is a young man in good health and CMV-seropositive.

The chain has TRBV2 and TRBJ2-7; 9 bases agree with TRBD1. CDR1 and CDR2 from the germline V gene are SNHLY and FYNNEI. The CDR3 sequence is 13 residues long. The V segment lost 7 bases and the J segment 6 bases; nucleotides outside the gene matches: 7. As DNA, the CDR3 is TGTGCCAGCACGGGACAGGGTATTGGCGAGCAGTACTTC. Protein sequence: CASTGQGIGEQYF.

This clone was seen a single time. This chain uses TRBV2 with TRBJ2-5; a possible D gene is TRBD2 (6 bases). Germline values: CDR1 SNHLY, CDR2 FYNNEI. V lost 4 bases, J lost 1 base, and 13 bases lay in between. This CDR3 contains 15 residues. CDR3 residues: CASSVRGTGQETQYF. For the CDR3, the DNA is TGTGCCAGCAGTGTACGGGGGACCGGCCAAGAGACCCAGTACTTC.

The sample holds a few counts of this clone. The chain has TRBV28 and TRBJ2-7, with no clear D. Trimming cost V 3 bases and J 0 bases, with 3 bases left between them. The CDR3 loop spans 12 amino acids. Germline V gene sequence: CDR1 MDHEN, CDR2 SYDVKM. CDR3 sequence reads: CASSFLSYEQYF. CDR3 DNA: TGTGCCAGCAGTTTCCTCTCCTACGAGCAGTACTTC.

This rearrangement joins TRBV6-5 to TRBJ2-7; 10 bases agree with TRBD1. Germline trimming cut 10 bases from V and 4 bases from J; bases unmatched to any gene: 10. CDR1 is MNHEY and CDR2 is SVGAGI in the germline V gene. This CDR3 contains 14 residues. The CDR3 loop is CATLRTGGGYEQYF. Here the CDR3 DNA reads TGTGCCACCCTTAGGACAGGGGGAGGATACGAGCAGTACTTC.

The DNA for the CDR3 is TGTGCCAGCACCCTCGACACTGAAGCTTTCTTT. It codes for CASTLDTEAFF. The V call is TRBV7-9, the J call TRBJ1-1; D not resolved. Germline-derived CDR1 and CDR2 are SEHNR and FQNEAQ (reference sequence). The CDR3 is made up of 11 amino acids. V shed 7 bases and J shed 3 bases, with 6 bases lying between them.

V usage is TRBV7-9 and J usage is TRBJ1-2; tentative D call: TRBD1 (5 bases). The V gene's germline CDR1 is SEHNR and CDR2 FQNEAQ (reference sequence). Trimming pared 1 base from V and 5 bases from J, leaving 17 bases between. The CDR3 consists of 16 residues. The CDR3, as DNA: TGTGCCAGCAGCTTAGACTCTCCTGACAGTCTATATGGCTACACCTTC. Translation gives CASSLDSPDSLYGYTF.